Following are 21 T cell receptor beta chains from one sample sequenced in a study of T cell responses to AZD1222 COVID-19 vaccine. Profiling relied on immunoSEQ multiplex PCR, and the TCRdb table lists in-frame clones only, not all of them. The sample has 130,000 to 150,000 clones, about 88% seen once. The sequencing here drew on peripheral blood, taken on day 0 of AZD1222 vaccination. Source of these receptors: an adult in good health.

The V and J genes are TRBV6-2 or TRBV6-3 and TRBJ2-7; D ambiguous. V was cut by 6 bases and J by 3 bases, with 18 bases left in between. Germline CDR1 is MNHEY and CDR2 is SVGEGT. The CDR3 loop spans 15 amino acids. The CDR3 is CASSLPRSNIYEQYF. The CDR3 bases are TGTGCCAGCAGCCTCCCGAGGTCCAACATCTACGAGCAGTACTTC.

This clone appeared a few times. The chain combines TRBV19 with TRBJ2-7, with 7 positions matching TRBD1. Trimming at V came to 6 bases and at J to 2 bases, leaving 7 bases not matched to a gene. The CDR3 runs to 14 residues. Germline V CDR1 and CDR2: LNHDA, SQIVND (reference sequence). Here the CDR3 DNA reads TGTGCCAGTAGCCTAACAGGGGTCCCCTACGAGCAGTACTTC. Translating it yields CASSLTGVPYEQYF.

This rearrangement joins TRBV9 to TRBJ1-1, with D tentatively TRBD1 (5 bases). The germline V gene encodes CDR1 SGDLS and CDR2 YYNGEE. V was cut by 3 bases and J by 3 bases, with 15 bases left in between. The CDR3 covers 15 residues. DNA of the CDR3: TGTGCCAGCAGCGACGCCAAGGGAGGGGACACTGAAGCTTTCTTT. Encoded protein: CASSDAKGGDTEAFF.

The chain carries TRBV6-5 and TRBJ2-5; D may be TRBD2 (7 bases). Germline CDR1 is MNHEY and CDR2 is SVGAGI. The CDR3 is made up of 15 amino acids. V shed 2 bases and J shed 2 bases, with 12 bases lying between them. CDR3 in amino acids: CASSYEGGIQETQYF. CDR3 sequence (DNA): TGTGCCAGCAGTTACGAGGGGGGGATACAAGAGACCCAGTACTTC.

The genes are TRBV20-1 and TRBJ1-5; TRBD1 agrees at 12 bases. CDR3 size: 17 residues. The V gene end was trimmed by 3 bases and the J gene end by 7 bases; junction bases not matched to a gene: 13. Germline values: CDR1 DFQATT, CDR2 SNEGSKA (reference sequence). Here the CDR3 reads CSASKGMSGTGGQPQHF. The CDR3, as DNA: TGCAGTGCTAGTAAGGGCATGAGTGGGACAGGGGGCCAGCCCCAGCATTTT.

This chain uses TRBV3-1 (or the pseudogene TRBV3-2) with TRBJ2-1; 8 nucleotides match TRBD2. With 4 bases clipped from V and 4 bases from J, the junction kept 6 bases outside the gene matches. The CDR3 sequence is 15 residues long. Germline CDR1 reads LGHDT; CDR2 reads YNNKEL (reference sequence). The DNA for the CDR3 is TGTGCCAGCAGCCGTGGACTAGCAGCTTACAATGAGCAGTTCTTC. Its translation is CASSRGLAAYNEQFF.

This clone was seen once. The chain combines TRBV7-2 with TRBJ2-1; D may be TRBD2 (5 bases). The CDR3 spans 13 residues. With 5 bases removed from V and 6 bases from J, the gap between germline ends came to 11 bases. The germline V gene has CDR1 SGHTA and CDR2 FQGNSA. Written as DNA, the CDR3 is TGTGCCAGCAGCCACCCTGGAGGCAATGAGCAGTTCTTC. The encoded protein is CASSHPGGNEQFF.

This chain connects TRBV4-1 to TRBJ2-1; D unclear. V was cut by 6 bases and J by 6 bases, with 12 bases left in between. The CDR3 has 13 amino acids. In germline, CDR1 is MGHRA, CDR2 YSYEKL. The CDR3 DNA sequence: TGCGCCAGCAGTCCCCGGCCAGGCAATGAGCAGTTCTTC. The encoded protein is CASSPRPGNEQFF.

V and J are TRBV7-8 and TRBJ2-7; TRBD1 matches at 9 bases. The V segment lost 5 bases and the J segment 0 bases; nucleotides outside the gene matches: 11. This CDR3 is 17 amino acids long. In germline, CDR1 is SGHVS, CDR2 FQNEAQ. Here the CDR3 DNA reads TGTGCCAGCAGCCCCACCGGGACAGGGACTACCTCCTACGAGCAGTACTTC. Translated, it gives CASSPTGTGTTSYEQYF. Looking up the rest from reference TRBV7-8 and TRBJ2-7 gives the full variable domain: GAGVSQSPRYKVAKRGQDVALRCDPISGHVSLFWYQQALGQGPEFLTYFQNEAQLDKSGLPSDRFFAERPEGSVSTLKIQRTQQEDSAVYLCASSPTGTGTTSYEQYFGPGTRLTVT.

The chain combines TRBV12-3 or TRBV12-4 with TRBJ2-3; D remains ambiguous. The CDR3 consists of 11 residues. The V gene lost 3 bases and the J gene lost 13 bases, with 11 bases spanning the gap. CDR3 nucleotide sequence: TGTGCCAGCAGTTTGGTGGGTCCGAAGTATTTT. It codes for CASSLVGPKYF.

The V call is TRBV16, the J call TRBJ2-3; TRBD2 is a possible D gene (5 bases). This CDR3 is 14 amino acids long. The ends were cut back, 4 bases at V and 4 bases at J, with 12 bases in the middle. Per germline, CDR1 KGHSY and CDR2 FQNENV. The CDR3 DNA sequence: TGTGCCAGCAGCCCCATGGACGGGGCAGATACGCAGTATTTT. Translated: CASSPMDGADTQYF.

CDR3 bases: TGTGCCAGCAGCCAAGAATCAGGGAGTGGGGGGCCCGTAGATACGCAGTATTTT. It specifies CASSQESGSGGPVDTQYF. V and J are TRBV3-1 (or the pseudogene TRBV3-2) and TRBJ2-3; D possibly matches TRBD1 or TRBD2 (6 bases each). Germline values: CDR1 LGHDT, CDR2 YNNKEL (reference sequence). The V end was cut by 0 bases, the J end by 5 bases, with 21 bases between. The CDR3 runs to 18 residues.

The rearrangement links TRBV7-7 to TRBJ2-5; D tentatively reads TRBD1 or TRBD2 (6 bases each). The germline V gene encodes CDR1 SSHAT and CDR2 FNYEAQ (reference sequence). The CDR3 consists of 16 residues. V lost 5 bases and J 6 bases, leaving 22 bases between the germline ends. For the CDR3, the DNA is TGTGCCAGCAGCCCTACGGGTGCCGGGGGCGCGCAGACCCAGTACTTC. Protein sequence: CASSPTGAGGAQTQYF. The full variable domain, in which reference TRBV7-7 and TRBJ2-5 provide the parts outside the CDR3, is GAGVSQSPRYKVTKRGQDVTLRCDPISSHATLYWYQQALGQGPEFLTYFNYEAQPDKSGLPSDRFSAERPEGSISTLTIQRTEQRDSAMYRCASSPTGAGGAQTQYFGPGTRLLVL.

The CDR3 region is CASSETSADYNEQFF. The CDR3 DNA sequence: TGTGCCAGCAGTGAGACTAGCGCTGACTACAATGAGCAGTTCTTC. The chain is built from TRBV6-4 and TRBJ2-1; 8 bases map to TRBD2. J lost 3 bases, V lost 3 bases, and 4 bases had no gene match. The CDR3 consists of 15 residues. In germline, CDR1 is MRHNA, CDR2 SNTAGT.

J is TRBJ2-2 and V is TRBV27, with a weak D call TRBD2 (6 bases). Looked up from germline, CDR1 is MNHEY and CDR2 is SMNVEV (reference sequence). Trimming took 5 bases from V and 1 from J, leaving 11 bases between them. There are 15 residues in the CDR3. The CDR3 loop reads CASSSAGLNTGELFF. CDR3 coding DNA: TGTGCCAGCAGTAGCGCGGGACTGAACACCGGGGAGCTGTTTTTT.

V gene TRBV4-3 combines with J gene TRBJ1-3, with D tentatively TRBD1 (6 bases). V lost 6 bases and J lost 0, with 9 bases in between. The CDR3 loop spans 14 amino acids. The V gene's germline CDR1 is LGHNA and CDR2 YSLEER. CDR3 nucleotide sequence: TGCGCCAGCAGAGGACAGAGCTCTGGAAACACCATATATTTT. It is translated as CASRGQSSGNTIYF.

The CDR3 bases are TGTGCCAGCAGCTTGGGTCCTAGCCAGTCCTACAATGAGCAGTTCTTC. Translating it yields CASSLGPSQSYNEQFF. V gene TRBV7-6 combines with J gene TRBJ2-1, with D maybe TRBD2 (5 bases). Germline CDR1 SGHVS, CDR2 FNYEAQ. Deletions cut 3 bases from V and 1 base from J, with 13 bases between. This CDR3 region has 16 residues. Variable domain in full (rest from reference TRBV7-6 and TRBJ2-1): GAGVSQSPRYKVTKRGQDVALRCDPISGHVSLYWYRQALGQGPEFLTYFNYEAQQDKSGLPNDRFSAERPEGSISTLTIQRTEQRDSAMYRCASSLGPSQSYNEQFFGPGTRLTVL.

This chain connects TRBV28 to TRBJ2-1, with 10 bases matching TRBD2. Germline V gene lookup returns CDR1 MDHEN and CDR2 SYDVKM. The CDR3 length is 16 residues. V was clipped by 5 bases and J by 1 base; unmatched bases: 5. CDR3 nucleotide sequence: TGTGCCAGCAGTGGCCCACTAGCGGGATCCTACAATGAGCAGTTCTTC. Translation: CASSGPLAGSYNEQFF.

V is TRBV5-1 and J is TRBJ1-1; TRBD1 agrees at 9 bases. V shed 4 bases and J 5 bases; nucleotides not matched to a gene: 6. CDR1 SGHRS and CDR2 YFSETQ come from the germline V gene. The CDR3 contains 14 residues. CDR3 in DNA: TGCGCCAGCAGCGCGGGACAGGGAGCTACTGAAGCTTTCTTT. As protein: CASSAGQGATEAFF.

The chain recombines TRBV24-1 with TRBJ2-1; 9 bases agree with TRBD2. V gave up 2 bases and J gave up 0 bases; unmatched junction bases: 1. Germline V gene sequence: CDR1 KGHDR, CDR2 SFDVKD. This CDR3 has 16 amino acids. The CDR3 sequence is CATSDSSGDSYNEQFF. CDR3 bases: TGTGCCACCAGTGATTCTAGCGGGGACTCCTACAATGAGCAGTTCTTC.

V usage is TRBV7-9 and J usage is TRBJ1-4; 10 bases map to TRBD1. Germline CDR1 is SEHNR and CDR2 is FQNEAQ (reference sequence). J gave up 6 bases and V 5 bases, and 3 bases lay outside the gene matches. The CDR3 is 14 amino acids. CDR3 protein: CASSRGQGYEKLFF. The CDR3, as DNA: TGTGCCAGCAGCCGGGGACAGGGGTATGAAAAACTGTTTTTT.